One sample yielded the 25 T cell receptor beta chains listed below, sequenced in a study of T cell responses to AZD1222 COVID-19 vaccine. Here immunoSEQ multiplex PCR was the method, and the copy in TCRdb shows in-frame clones only, minus some. This table has some 120,000 clones, 80% to 90% appearing once. Source: peripheral blood, taken on day 0 of AZD1222 vaccination. The receptors were sampled from an adult in good health.

The rearrangement uses TRBV29-1 and TRBJ2-5; either TRBD1 or TRBD2 may fit D (5 bases each). Trimming cost V 5 bases and J 5 bases, with 12 bases left between them. The CDR3 spans 12 residues. Germline V gene sequence: CDR1 SQVTM, CDR2 ANQGSEA. The CDR3 loop is CSVLGGRETQYF. As DNA, the CDR3 is TGCAGCGTTCTTGGGGGTAGGGAGACCCAGTACTTC.

The sample holds one count of this clone. The chain employs TRBV27 and TRBJ2-1, with 12 bases aligning to TRBD1. The J segment lost 7 bases and the V segment lost 0 bases, leaving 4 bases of the junction unmatched. The germline V gene has CDR1 MNHEY and CDR2 SMNVEV (reference sequence). The CDR3 contains 16 residues. The CDR3 DNA reads as TGTGCCAGCAGTTTATCGGGGACAGGGGGCAGGAATGAGCAGTTCTTC. Translation gives CASSLSGTGGRNEQFF.

CDR3 coding DNA: TGTGCCAGCACCCCGGGACAGGGACCTTTGAACACTGAAGCTTTCTTT. The encoded protein is CASTPGQGPLNTEAFF. The chain employs TRBV11-3 and TRBJ1-1; 9 bases align to TRBD1. CDR1 SGHNT and CDR2 YENEEA come from the germline V gene. The CDR3 covers 16 residues. The junction had 9 bases not matched to a gene; V was cut back by 7 bases and J by 0 bases.

The chain has TRBV18 and TRBJ1-2, with D unresolved. Per germline, CDR1 KGHSH and CDR2 LQKENI. The CDR3 sequence is 14 residues long. Trimming pared 0 bases from V and 7 bases from J, leaving 12 bases between. The CDR3 is CASSPPGQAGGYTF. In nucleotides, the CDR3 is TGTGCCAGCTCACCACCGGGCCAGGCGGGTGGCTACACCTTC.

The chain is built from TRBV7-2 and TRBJ2-7; D gene uncertain. The CDR3 has 13 amino acids. Germline CDR1 is SGHTA and CDR2 is FQGNSA. Trimming took 5 bases from V and 3 from J, leaving 11 bases between them. The CDR3 DNA is TGTGCCAGCAGCCCCTCGAAGTACTACGAGCAGTACTTC. Amino acid sequence: CASSPSKYYEQYF. The whole variable domain, filled in from reference TRBV7-2 and TRBJ2-7, reads GAGVSQSPSNKVTEKGKDVELRCDPISGHTALYWYRQSLGQGLEFLIYFQGNSAPDKSGLPSDRFSAERTGGSVSTLTIQRTQQEDSAVYLCASSPSKYYEQYFGPGTRLTVT.

The chain couples TRBV7-3 to TRBJ2-3, with 8 bases matching TRBD2. With V trimmed by 4 bases and J by 5 bases, 5 bases remained unmatched. Per germline, CDR1 SGHTA and CDR2 FQGTGA. This CDR3 region has 14 residues. The CDR3 protein is CASSSGLGEDTQYF. The CDR3 DNA sequence: TGTGCCAGCAGCTCGGGACTAGGAGAAGATACGCAGTATTTT.

This chain connects TRBV24-1 to TRBJ1-4; D is ambiguous. V was clipped by 3 bases and J by 0 bases, with 13 bases between them. CDR1 and CDR2 (germline): KGHDR, SFDVKD. The CDR3 length is 17 residues. The CDR3 here is CATSDPPQGPTNEKLFF. The CDR3 nucleotides read TGTGCCACCAGTGATCCCCCGCAAGGCCCAACTAATGAAAAACTGTTTTTT.

The V gene is TRBV24-1, the J gene TRBJ2-3, with a possible D match to TRBD2 (7 bases). The CDR3 runs to 14 residues. Trimming stripped 1 base from V and 4 bases from J, with 8 bases between. CDR1 KGHDR and CDR2 SFDVKD come from the germline V gene. The CDR3 DNA is TGTGCCACCAGTGATTTAGGGGGGGCAGATACGCAGTATTTT. This codes for CATSDLGGADTQYF.

The chain is built from TRBV6-5 and TRBJ2-3; TRBD1 agrees at 8 bases. Per the germline V gene, CDR1 is MNHEY and CDR2 is SVGAGI. The CDR3 consists of 15 residues. Unmatched junction bases numbered 9, after V lost 4 bases and J lost 6 bases. The CDR3 reads CASSSDRGNIDTQYF. The CDR3 bases are TGTGCCAGCAGTTCCGACAGGGGTAATATCGATACGCAGTATTTT.

The V gene is TRBV14, the J gene TRBJ2-7, with TRBD2 matching 7 bases. Germline CDR1 and CDR2: SGHDN and FVKESK. The CDR3 is 14 amino acids. V dropped 3 bases and J dropped 6; count of bases not matched to a gene: 8. The CDR3, as DNA: TGTGCCAGCAGCCATCTGAGGGAGGGGAGCGAGCAGTACTTC. This encodes CASSHLREGSEQYF.

The gene calls are TRBV29-1 and TRBJ1-1; D uncertain. Germline values: CDR1 SQVTM, CDR2 ANQGSEA. CDR3 length equals 14 residues. Trimming removed 7 bases from V and 4 bases from J, with 19 bases in between. The CDR3 bases are TGCAGCGCCCCGGAGTCGCGCCCCACCACTGAAGCTTTCTTT. Its protein product is CSAPESRPTTEAFF.

The chain joins TRBV9 to TRBJ1-3, with D possibly being TRBD1 (5 bases). The CDR3 is 17 amino acids. With 0 bases removed from V and 0 bases from J, the gap between germline ends came to 13 bases. The germline gives CDR1 SGDLS, CDR2 YYNGEE. The chain's CDR3 is CASSVALTDSSGNTIYF. The CDR3 coding sequence is TGTGCCAGCAGCGTAGCTCTGACCGACAGCTCTGGAAACACCATATATTTT.

The V call is TRBV5-6, the J call TRBJ1-2; 7 bases map to TRBD1. The CDR3 totals 14 residues. The trim removed 4 bases at V and 7 bases at J, leaving 10 bases unmatched. Germline CDR1 is SGHDT and CDR2 is YYEEEE. The CDR3 DNA sequence: TGTGCCAGCAGCAGAACAGGGGTTAGGAGTGGCTACACCTTC. The encoded protein is CASSRTGVRSGYTF.

The V and J genes are TRBV19 and TRBJ2-3; 12 nucleotides line up with TRBD2. The V segment lost 3 bases and the J segment 5 bases; nucleotides outside the gene matches: 3. CDR1 LNHDA and CDR2 SQIVND come from the germline V gene (reference sequence). The CDR3 contains 15 residues. In nucleotides, the CDR3 is TGTGCCAGTAGTATTAGGGGACTAGCGGGAGATACGCAGTATTTT. Residues: CASSIRGLAGDTQYF. The variable domain in full, with the rest retrieved from reference TRBV19 and TRBJ2-3, is DGGITQSPKYLFRKEGQNVTLSCEQNLNHDAMYWYRQDPGQGLRLIYYSQIVNDFQKGDIAEGYSVSREKKESFPLTVTSAQKNPTAFYLCASSIRGLAGDTQYFGPGTRLTVL.

This clone occurred a few times. The V call is TRBV24-1, the J call TRBJ1-5, with 7 bases fitting TRBD1. CDR3 size: 17 residues. Per the germline V gene, CDR1 is KGHDR and CDR2 is SFDVKD. Trimming took 2 bases from V and 4 from J; bases not matched to a gene: 10. CDR3 residues: CATSDSPGTAQNQPQHF. The CDR3 bases are TGTGCCACCAGTGATTCACCTGGGACAGCCCAAAATCAGCCCCAGCATTTT.

J is TRBJ1-1 and V is TRBV24-1; the D is unclear. CDR3 length: 13 amino acids. Germline V gene data show CDR1 as KGHDR and CDR2 as SFDVKD. V was shortened by 4 bases and J by 8 bases, with 13 bases between the two germline ends. The CDR3 sequence is CATSEPNQAEAFF. CDR3 nucleotide sequence: TGTGCCACCAGTGAACCTAACCAGGCGGAAGCTTTCTTT.

The chain combines TRBV6-5 with TRBJ2-5, with a tentative D call TRBD1 (5 bases). CDR3 length: 14 residues. From germline, CDR1 is MNHEY and CDR2 SVGAGI. V was trimmed by 0 bases and J by 2 bases, leaving 7 bases between them. CDR3 in amino acids: CASSYSQGQETQYF. CDR3 nucleotides: TGTGCCAGCAGTTACTCGCAGGGACAAGAGACCCAGTACTTC.

This clone showed up just a few times. The chain uses TRBV4-2 and TRBJ1-2, with 7 bases that match TRBD1. The germline gives CDR1 LGHNA, CDR2 YNFKEQ. The CDR3 is 16 residues long. The trim removed 0 bases at V and 5 bases at J, leaving 9 bases unmatched. The chain's CDR3 is CASSQETRGTLYGYTF. In nucleotides, the CDR3 is TGTGCCAGCAGCCAAGAAACCAGGGGGACTCTTTATGGCTACACCTTC.

This chain links TRBV7-3 with TRBJ1-4, with D tentatively TRBD1 (5 bases). CDR3 length: 15 residues. Germline assignment: CDR1 SGHTA and CDR2 FQGTGA. V lost 5 bases and J lost 8, with 18 bases in between. In nucleotides, the CDR3 is TGTGCCAGCAGCGCGACCGGGACCAGCAGCGAAAAACTGTTTTTT. It specifies CASSATGTSSEKLFF.

This clone appeared a few times. The CDR3 bases are TGCGCCAGCAGCCTTCCCGGGACAGGGTCCGGGGAGCTGTTTTTT. Its translation: CASSLPGTGSGELFF. The chain joins TRBV5-1 to TRBJ2-2; 9 positions match TRBD1. The V gene's germline CDR1 is SGHRS and CDR2 YFSETQ. The junction had 7 bases not matched to a gene; V was cut back by 4 bases and J by 6 bases. The CDR3 extends over 15 amino acids. The full variable domain, in which reference TRBV5-1 and TRBJ2-2 provide the parts outside the CDR3, is KAGVTQTPRYLIKTRGQQVTLSCSPISGHRSVSWYQQTPGQGLQFLFEYFSETQRNKGNFPGRFSGRQFSNSRSEMNVSTLELGDSALYLCASSLPGTGSGELFFGEGSRLTVL.

The chain combines TRBV5-4 with TRBJ1-1; 8 bases align to TRBD1. V lost 4 bases and J lost 0; bases outside the gene matches: 8. The CDR3 spans 16 residues. Germline CDR1 is SGHNT and CDR2 is YYREEE (reference sequence). As DNA, the CDR3 is TGTGCCAGCAGCCAAGGGACAGGAGTCCTGAACACTGAAGCTTTCTTT. It codes for CASSQGTGVLNTEAFF.

The CDR3 DNA is TGCAGTGCTAGTAGGTATGGGGGCCGGGGTCAGCCCCAGCATTTT. This sequence encodes CSASRYGGRGQPQHF. The chain employs TRBV20-1 and TRBJ1-5; a weak D match, TRBD1 (6 bases). CDR1 is DFQATT, CDR2 SNEGSKA, per germline (reference sequence). The V and J ends lost 3 bases and 6 bases respectively, with 18 bases between them. The CDR3 consists of 15 residues.

The CDR3, as DNA: TGTGCCAGCAGTCGGGGACAGGTAGCTAATGAAAAACTGTTTTTT. This sequence encodes CASSRGQVANEKLFF. The chain carries TRBV6-5 and TRBJ1-4, with 8 bases matching TRBD1. Trimming cost V 5 bases and J 3 bases; bases outside gene matches: 5. The CDR3 contains 15 residues. Germline CDR1 and CDR2: MNHEY and SVGAGI.

As to this clone: Other DNA sequences in the same sample also yield this CDR3. The chain employs TRBV6-1 and TRBJ1-2, with unresolved D. The germline V gene has CDR1 MNHNS and CDR2 SASEGT. CDR3 length equals 14 residues. Trimming removed 3 bases at V and 2 bases at J, with 10 bases between. The CDR3: CASSEYGGNYGYTF. The CDR3 DNA reads as TGTGCCAGCAGTGAGTATGGCGGAAACTATGGCTACACCTTC.

V usage is TRBV6-5 and J usage is TRBJ1-4; tentative D call: TRBD1 (6 bases). This CDR3 comprises 15 residues. The germline V gene encodes CDR1 MNHEY and CDR2 SVGAGI. V gave up 6 bases and J gave up 8 bases, with 19 bases separating them. The CDR3 reads CASRNEQGRTEKLFF. CDR3 nucleotide sequence: TGTGCCAGCAGGAACGAACAGGGTCGGACGGAAAAACTGTTTTTT.